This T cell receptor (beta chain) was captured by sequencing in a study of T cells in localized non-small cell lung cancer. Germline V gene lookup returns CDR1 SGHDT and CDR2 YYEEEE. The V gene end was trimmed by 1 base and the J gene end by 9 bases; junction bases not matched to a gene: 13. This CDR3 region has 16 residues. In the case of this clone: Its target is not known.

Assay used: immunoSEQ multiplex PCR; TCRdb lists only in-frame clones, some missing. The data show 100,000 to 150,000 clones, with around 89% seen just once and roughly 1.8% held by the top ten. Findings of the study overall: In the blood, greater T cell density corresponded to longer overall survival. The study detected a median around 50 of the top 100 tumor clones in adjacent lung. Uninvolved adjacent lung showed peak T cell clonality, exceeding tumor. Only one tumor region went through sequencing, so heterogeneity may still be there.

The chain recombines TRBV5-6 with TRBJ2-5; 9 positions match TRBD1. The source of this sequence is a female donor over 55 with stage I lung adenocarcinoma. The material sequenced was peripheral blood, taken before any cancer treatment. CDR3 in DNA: TGTGCCAGCAGCTTGTCCGACAGGGGGTACTGGGATCCCCAGTACTTC. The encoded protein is CASSLSDRGYWDPQYF. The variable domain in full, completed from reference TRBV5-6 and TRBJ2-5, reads DAGVTQSPTHLIKTRGQQVTLRCSPKSGHDTVSWYQQALGQGPQFIFQYYEEEERQRGNFPDRFSGHQFPNYSSELNVNALLLGDSALYLCASSLSDRGYWDPQYFGPGTRLLVL.